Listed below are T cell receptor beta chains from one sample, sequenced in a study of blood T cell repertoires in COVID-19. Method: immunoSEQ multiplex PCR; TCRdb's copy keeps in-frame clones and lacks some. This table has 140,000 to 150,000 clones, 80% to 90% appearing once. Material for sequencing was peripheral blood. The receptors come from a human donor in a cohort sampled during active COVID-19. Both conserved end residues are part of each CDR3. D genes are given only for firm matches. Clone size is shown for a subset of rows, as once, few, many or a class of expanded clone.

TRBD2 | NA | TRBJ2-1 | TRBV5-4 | CASSPGLAGYYNEQFF | TGTGCCAGCAGCCCAGGACTAGCGGGGTACTACAATGAGCAGTTCTTC
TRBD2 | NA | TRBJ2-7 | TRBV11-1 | CASRLTSGGYEQYF | TGTGCCAGCAGACTGACTAGCGGGGGCTACGAGCAGTACTTC
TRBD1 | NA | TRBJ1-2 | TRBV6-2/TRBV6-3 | CASSSHRGDYGYTF | TGTGCCAGCAGTTCCCACAGGGGCGACTATGGCTACACCTTC
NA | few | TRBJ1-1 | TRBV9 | CASSVAPQLPEAFF | TGTGCCAGCAGCGTAGCTCCACAGCTCCCTGAAGCTTTCTTT
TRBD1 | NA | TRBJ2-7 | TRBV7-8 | CATRDSSSYEQYF | TGTGCCACCCGGGACAGCAGCTCCTACGAGCAGTACTTC
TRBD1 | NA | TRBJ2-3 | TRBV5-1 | CASSLAKTGKTDTQYF | TGCGCCAGCAGCTTGGCCAAGACAGGGAAAACAGATACGCAGTATTTT
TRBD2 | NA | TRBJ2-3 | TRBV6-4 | CASSELGTSGGTDTQYF | TGTGCCAGCAGTGAACTAGGGACTAGCGGGGGCACAGATACGCAGTATTTT
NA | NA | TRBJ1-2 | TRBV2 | CASSESAAAPGGYTF | TGTGCCAGCAGTGAAAGCGCGGCAGCCCCTGGGGGCTACACCTTC
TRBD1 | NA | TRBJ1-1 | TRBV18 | CASSLGTGGSTEAFF | TGTGCCAGCTCACTTGGGACAGGGGGAAGCACTGAAGCTTTCTTT
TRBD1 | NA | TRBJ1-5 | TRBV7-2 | CASSLVRTGEGQPQHF | TGTGCCAGCAGCTTAGTCCGGACAGGGGAGGGTCAGCCCCAGCATTTT
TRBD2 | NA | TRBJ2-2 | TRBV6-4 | CASSPEAGGITGELFF | TGTGCCAGCAGTCCTGAAGCGGGGGGTATCACCGGGGAGCTGTTTTTT
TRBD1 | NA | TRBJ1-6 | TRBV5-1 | CASSEGTALSPLHF | TGCGCCAGCAGCGAGGGGACAGCACTTTCACCCCTCCACTTT
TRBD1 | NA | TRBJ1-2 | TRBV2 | CASSVQGGYGYTF | TGTGCCAGCAGTGTTCAGGGGGGCTATGGCTACACCTTC
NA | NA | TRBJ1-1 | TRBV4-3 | CASSQEGGGTFF | TGCGCCAGCAGCCAAGAGGGGGGGGGAACTTTCTTT
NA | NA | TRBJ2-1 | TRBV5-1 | CASGQGYNEQFF | TGCGCCAGCGGCCAGGGGTATAATGAGCAGTTCTTC
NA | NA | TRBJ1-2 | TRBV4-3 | CASSQASPGNYGYTF | TGCGCCAGCAGCCAAGCAAGTCCCGGGAACTATGGCTACACCTTC
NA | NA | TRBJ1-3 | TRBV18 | CASSSGRGSGNTIYF | TGTGCCAGCTCATCTGGGCGGGGATCTGGAAACACCATATATTTT
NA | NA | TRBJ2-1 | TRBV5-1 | CASSSIVGSYNEQFF | TGCGCCAGCAGCTCAATAGTCGGCTCCTACAATGAGCAGTTCTTC
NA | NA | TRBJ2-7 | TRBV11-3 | CASSLFSYEQYF | TGTGCCAGCAGCTTGTTCTCTTACGAGCAGTACTTC
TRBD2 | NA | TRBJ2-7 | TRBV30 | CAWSVVRGATSYEQYF | TGTGCCTGGAGTGTAGTGCGGGGGGCCACCTCCTACGAGCAGTACTTC
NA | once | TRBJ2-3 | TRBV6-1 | CASSEGTGDTQYF | TGTGCCAGCAGTGAAGGAACGGGGGATACGCAGTATTTT
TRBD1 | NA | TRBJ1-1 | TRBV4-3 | CASSQHRGGTEAFF | TGCGCCAGCAGCCAACACAGGGGTGGCACTGAAGCTTTCTTT
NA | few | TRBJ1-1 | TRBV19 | CASSASRAANTEAFF | TGTGCCAGTAGTGCGTCCAGGGCGGCGAACACTGAAGCTTTCTTT
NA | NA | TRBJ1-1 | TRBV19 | CASSFNMNTEAFF | TGTGCCAGTAGTTTTAACATGAACACTGAAGCTTTCTTT
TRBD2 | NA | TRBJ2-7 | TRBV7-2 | CASSGGDAGTFYEQYF | TGTGCCAGCAGTGGGGGGGATGCTGGAACTTTCTACGAGCAGTACTTC
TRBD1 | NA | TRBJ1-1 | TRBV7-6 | CASSPPGQGAEAFF | TGTGCCAGCAGCCCGCCGGGACAGGGGGCTGAAGCTTTCTTT
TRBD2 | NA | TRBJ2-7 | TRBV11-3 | CASSSTAGVTEQYF | TGTGCCAGCAGCTCGACAGCGGGGGTGACCGAGCAGTACTTC
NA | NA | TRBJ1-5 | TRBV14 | CASSQLHSQPQHF | TGTGCCAGCAGCCAACTTCACTCTCAGCCCCAGCATTTT
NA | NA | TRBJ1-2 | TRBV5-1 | CASSGGGYTF | TGCGCCAGCAGCGGCGGGGGCTACACCTTC
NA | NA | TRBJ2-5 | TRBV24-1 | CATSAGETQYF | TGTGCCACCAGCGCGGGGGAGACCCAGTACTTC
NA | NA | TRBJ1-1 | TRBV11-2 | CASSLVLGEAAPAFF | TGTGCCAGCAGCTTAGTTCTAGGTGAGGCAGCTCCGGCTTTCTTT
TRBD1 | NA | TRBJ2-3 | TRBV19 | CASRGGQGTRTQYF | TGTGCCAGTAGGGGGGGACAGGGTACGCGTACGCAGTATTTT
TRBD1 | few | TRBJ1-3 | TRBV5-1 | CASSLGQGISGNTIYF | TGCGCCAGCAGCTTGGGACAGGGGATATCTGGAAACACCATATATTTT
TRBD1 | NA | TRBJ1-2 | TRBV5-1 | CASSPSGGGGYGYTF | TGCGCCAGCAGCCCTTCAGGAGGGGGCGGATATGGCTACACCTTC
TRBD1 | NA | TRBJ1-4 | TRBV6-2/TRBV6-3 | CASSLDRGDEKLFF | TGTGCCAGCAGTTTGGACAGGGGGGATGAAAAACTGTTTTTT
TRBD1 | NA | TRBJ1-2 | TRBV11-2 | CASSPNPGQGANTF | TGTGCCAGCAGCCCTAACCCGGGACAGGGGGCGAACACCTTC
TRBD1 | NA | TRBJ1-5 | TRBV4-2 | CASSQGDRGSNQPQHF | TGTGCCAGCAGCCAAGGGGACAGGGGGAGCAATCAGCCCCAGCATTTT
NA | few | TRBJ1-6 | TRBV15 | CATSGSSYNSPLHF | TGTGCCACCAGCGGCAGTTCCTATAATTCACCCCTCCACTTT
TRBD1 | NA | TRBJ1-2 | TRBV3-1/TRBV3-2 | CASSQAGTGANYGYTF | TGTGCCAGCAGCCAAGCCGGGACAGGAGCTAACTATGGCTACACCTTC
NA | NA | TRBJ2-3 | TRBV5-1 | CASSLGGLRTDTQYF | TGCGCCAGCAGCCTGGGGGGGCTACGCACAGATACGCAGTATTTT
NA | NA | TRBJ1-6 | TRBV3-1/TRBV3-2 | CASSQGAGQLISPLHF | TGTGCCAGCAGCCAAGGGGCTGGGCAGCTCATTTCACCCCTCCACTTT
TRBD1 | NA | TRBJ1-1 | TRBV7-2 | CASSQQSGGITEAFF | TGTGCCAGCAGCCAACAATCAGGGGGCATCACTGAAGCTTTCTTT
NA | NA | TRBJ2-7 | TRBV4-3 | CASSQDPRGRHEQYF | TGCGCCAGCAGCCAAGATCCTCGGGGTAGGCACGAGCAGTACTTC
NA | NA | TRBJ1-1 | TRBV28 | CASSPPGLVTEAFF | TGTGCCAGCAGTCCCCCGGGTCTGGTAACTGAAGCTTTCTTT
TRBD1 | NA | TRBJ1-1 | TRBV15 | CATSRRTGGSRTEAFF | TGTGCCACCAGCAGAAGGACAGGGGGCTCCCGCACTGAAGCTTTCTTT
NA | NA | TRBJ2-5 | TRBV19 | CASSITFQETQYF | TGTGCCAGTAGTATCACTTTTCAAGAGACCCAGTACTTC
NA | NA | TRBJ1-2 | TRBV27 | CASSYQGRSGYTF | TGTGCCAGCAGTTATCAGGGGCGTTCTGGCTACACCTTC
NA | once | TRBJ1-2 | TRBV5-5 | CASSLAYFGYTF | TGTGCCAGCAGTTTAGCATATTTCGGCTACACCTTC
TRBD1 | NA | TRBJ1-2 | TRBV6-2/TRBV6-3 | CASSPGGGFDGYTF | TGTGCCAGCAGCCCAGGGGGCGGATTCGATGGCTACACCTTC
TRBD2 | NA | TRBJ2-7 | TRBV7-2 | CASSLAAEPGLATTYEQYF | TGTGCCAGCAGCTTAGCGGCGGAGCCGGGACTAGCGACTACCTACGAGCAGTACTTC
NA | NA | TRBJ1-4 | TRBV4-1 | CASSQPGVTNEKLFF | TGCGCCAGCAGCCAGCCCGGGGTCACTAATGAAAAACTGTTTTTT